A single sample is the source of the 24 T cell receptor beta chains below, sequenced in a study of T cell repertoires in ileal Crohn's disease (dated by TCRdb to 2018 to 2020). Library method: the immunoSEQ multiplex PCR assay. The immuneACCESS repertoire file appears here via TCRdb, limited to in-frame rearrangements. These files lack a portion of the clones; in checked studies, under half of the deficit traces to unresolved V genes, and the cause of the others is not known. The sample table holds 55,000 to 65,000 clones, of which roughly 91% were seen once. Roughly 2% of the sample lies in the top ten. This sample's time point label indicates: neoterminal ileum biopsy at postoperative endoscopy, about 6 months after surgery. The material sequenced was ileal tissue. These receptors were taken from an adult with Crohn's disease.

The J gene is TRBJ1-1, the V gene TRBV18; possibly TRBD1 for D (6 bases). This CDR3 is built from 16 residues. Germline loops: CDR1 KGHSH, CDR2 LQKENI. V lost 3 bases and J lost 4, with 18 bases in between. For the CDR3, the DNA is TGTGCCAGCTCACCTAAGGTCGGGGGGCAGGTCACTGAAGCTTTCTTT. It is translated as CASSPKVGGQVTEAFF.

V usage is TRBV5-4 and J usage is TRBJ2-7; a possible D gene is TRBD2 (5 bases). The CDR3 sequence is 15 residues long. Trimming took off 5 bases at V and 5 bases at J, with 20 bases between the two ends. In germline, CDR1 is SGHNT, CDR2 YYREEE (reference sequence). This CDR3 is CASRRTSSLSDEQYF. CDR3 nucleotide sequence: TGTGCCAGCAGGCGAACTAGTAGTTTGTCCGACGAGCAGTACTTC. The full variable domain, rest sourced from reference TRBV5-4 and TRBJ2-7, is ETGVTQSPTHLIKTRGQQVTLRCSSQSGHNTVSWYQQALGQGPQFIFQYYREEENGRGNFPPRFSGLQFPNYSSELNVNALELDDSALYLCASRRTSSLSDEQYFGPGTRLTVT.

The rearrangement joins TRBV5-1 to TRBJ2-2; 8 nucleotides align to TRBD1. Germline V lookup: CDR1 SGHRS, CDR2 YFSETQ. This CDR3 has 15 amino acids. V gave up 3 bases and J gave up 4 bases; unmatched junction bases: 5. CDR3 DNA sequence: TGCGCCAGCAGCTCCCGGACAGGGAGCACCGGGGAGCTGTTTTTT. Protein: CASSSRTGSTGELFF.

The chain uses TRBV5-5 and TRBJ1-6; the D is unclear. The V gene lost 0 bases and the J gene lost 0 bases, with 10 bases spanning the gap. CDR1 is SGHKS, CDR2 YYEKEE, per germline (reference sequence). This CDR3 comprises 17 residues. The DNA for the CDR3 is TGTGCCAGCAGCTTGGCAATAGGGAGCTCCTATAATTCACCCCTCCACTTT. This gives the protein CASSLAIGSSYNSPLHF.

V is TRBV5-1 and J is TRBJ2-3; 14 positions match TRBD2. The CDR3 has 16 amino acids. Trimming removed 4 bases from V and 4 bases from J; junction bases left unmatched: 5. The germline CDR1 and CDR2 sequences are SGHRS and YFSETQ. CDR3 in amino acids: CASSAGLAGGSDTQYF. CDR3 DNA: TGCGCCAGCAGCGCCGGACTAGCGGGGGGCTCAGATACGCAGTATTTT. Looking up the rest from reference TRBV5-1 and TRBJ2-3 gives the full variable domain: KAGVTQTPRYLIKTRGQQVTLSCSPISGHRSVSWYQQTPGQGLQFLFEYFSETQRNKGNFPGRFSGRQFSNSRSEMNVSTLELGDSALYLCASSAGLAGGSDTQYFGPGTRLTVL.

On this clone: At one boundary the junction diverges from the germline segment, which might be a read error. The J gene is TRBJ1-2, the V gene TRBV6-5; no firm D call. Germline CDR1 is MNHEY and CDR2 is SVGAGI. The CDR3 sequence is 11 residues long. The CDR3 loop reads CASSSDRGSSF. Here the CDR3 DNA reads TGTGCCAGCAGTTCAGACCGAGGCTCCTCCTTC.

J is TRBJ1-6 and V is TRBV9; 7 bases are a match to TRBD1. CDR1 is SGDLS and CDR2 is YYNGEE in the germline V gene. This CDR3 spans 13 amino acids. Trimming at V came to 8 bases and at J to 9 bases, leaving 8 bases not matched to a gene. The CDR3 sequence: CASQTGIGSPLHF. The CDR3 coding sequence is TGTGCCAGTCAGACAGGGATAGGTTCACCCCTCCACTTT.

The rearrangement joins TRBV30 to TRBJ2-3; 7 bases agree with TRBD2. With 3 bases clipped from V and 4 bases from J, the junction kept 10 bases outside the gene matches. The germline V gene encodes CDR1 GTSNPN and CDR2 SVGIG (reference sequence). The CDR3 totals 15 residues. In nucleotides, the CDR3 is TGTGCCTGGAGCGGTCTCGCGGGAGAGCCAGATACGCAGTATTTT. Its protein is CAWSGLAGEPDTQYF.

This clone was detected only a few times. This chain links TRBV7-9 with TRBJ1-5; no clear D. The V end was cut by 2 bases, the J end by 4 bases, with 6 bases between. CDR1 is SEHNR and CDR2 is FQNEAQ in the germline V gene (reference sequence). The CDR3 covers 13 residues. The CDR3 reads CASSLSGNQPQHF. DNA of the CDR3: TGTGCCAGCAGCTTATCGGGGAATCAGCCCCAGCATTTT.

The V gene is TRBV6-5, the J gene TRBJ2-7; 7 bases are shared with TRBD2. CDR1 and CDR2 (germline): MNHEY, SVGAGI. The CDR3 extends over 13 amino acids. Trimming removed 9 bases from V and 1 base from J; junction bases left unmatched: 6. CDR3 amino acids: CASMRGWSYEQYF. In DNA form, the CDR3 reads TGTGCCAGTATGCGGGGGTGGTCCTACGAGCAGTACTTC.

A single count supports this clone. The rearrangement uses TRBV7-9 and TRBJ2-1; the match to TRBD1 covers 7 bases. The CDR3 is 13 residues long. The V gene's germline CDR1 is SEHNR and CDR2 FQNEAQ (reference sequence). The junction had 6 bases not matched to a gene; V was cut back by 5 bases and J by 8 bases. The CDR3 here is CASSPWTGHEQFF. CDR3 coding DNA: TGTGCCAGCAGCCCGTGGACAGGTCATGAGCAGTTCTTC. The variable domain in full, with the rest retrieved from reference TRBV7-9 and TRBJ2-1, is DTGVSQNPRHKITKRGQNVTFRCDPISEHNRLYWYRQTLGQGPEFLTYFQNEAQLEKSRLLSDRFSAERPKGSFSTLEIQRTEQGDSAMYLCASSPWTGHEQFFGPGTRLTVL.

V and J are TRBV5-1 and TRBJ2-7; D is possibly TRBD2 (6 bases). Trimming took 3 bases from V and 6 from J, leaving 25 bases between them. The CDR3 loop spans 17 amino acids. The germline gives CDR1 SGHRS, CDR2 YFSETQ. The CDR3 loop is CASSSRAAGPRRGEQYF. Here the CDR3 DNA reads TGCGCCAGCAGCTCTCGAGCTGCAGGGCCGCGGAGGGGCGAGCAGTACTTC.

J is TRBJ2-3 and V is TRBV11-2, with TRBD2 matching 13 bases. This CDR3 comprises 16 residues. Trimming cost V 5 bases and J 1 base; bases outside gene matches: 3. Looked up from germline, CDR1 is SGHAT and CDR2 is FQNNGV. CDR3 DNA sequence: TGTGCCAGCAGCGTGGGACTAGCGGGGCGCACAGATACGCAGTATTTT. It encodes CASSVGLAGRTDTQYF. Using reference TRBV11-2 and TRBJ2-3 for the parts outside the CDR3, the full variable domain is EAGVAQSPRYKIIEKRQSVAFWCNPISGHATLYWYQQILGQGPKLLIQFQNNGVVDDSQLPKDRFSAERLKGVDSTLKIQPAKLEDSAVYLCASSVGLAGRTDTQYFGPGTRLTVL.

The J gene is TRBJ2-1, the V gene TRBV6-5, with D possibly matching TRBD2 (5 bases). This CDR3 has 13 residues. Deletions cut 6 bases from V and 7 bases from J, with 13 bases between. Per the germline V gene, CDR1 is MNHEY and CDR2 is SVGAGI. The CDR3 nucleotides read TGTGCCAGCAGGAGCCCTAGCACAAATGAGCAGTTCTTC. Translating gives CASRSPSTNEQFF.

V is TRBV19 and J is TRBJ1-1; 8 nucleotides line up with TRBD1. V shed 5 bases and J 10 bases; nucleotides not matched to a gene: 6. Germline-derived CDR1 and CDR2 are LNHDA and SQIVND (reference sequence). This CDR3 contains 12 residues. The CDR3 DNA is TGTGCCAGTAGTCGCAGGGGGCGGGGAGCTTTCTTT. The encoded protein is CASSRRGRGAFF.

V usage is TRBV7-8 and J usage is TRBJ2-2; TRBD1 might be the D (5 bases). Germline loops: CDR1 SGHVS, CDR2 FQNEAQ. Trimming cost V 6 bases and J 1 base, with 9 bases left between them. The CDR3 has 14 residues. In DNA, the CDR3 is TGTGCCAGCAGAAATCAGGGGAACACCGGGGAGCTGTTTTTT. Translating it yields CASRNQGNTGELFF.

The chain carries TRBV6-5 and TRBJ1-6, with 7 bases identical to TRBD1. With 6 bases clipped from V and 9 bases from J, the junction kept 8 bases outside the gene matches. CDR1 and CDR2 from the germline V gene are MNHEY and SVGAGI. The CDR3 covers 14 residues. The DNA of the CDR3 is TGTGCCAGCAGCTCCGGGACAGAAAGTTCACCCCTCCACTTT. Amino acid sequence: CASSSGTESSPLHF.

This clone was seen just once. This rearrangement joins TRBV19 to TRBJ2-4, with TRBD2 matching over 8 bases. Trimming removed 8 bases from V and 10 bases from J; junction bases left unmatched: 16. From germline, CDR1 is LNHDA and CDR2 SQIVND (reference sequence). The CDR3 is 15 residues long. The CDR3 nucleotides are TGTGCCAGTGGCGCCTCCGGGGGACGCGGGGGGATTCAGTACTTC. Translation gives CASGASGGRGGIQYF.

This chain links TRBV5-1 with TRBJ1-6; 9 bases are shared with TRBD1. CDR1 is SGHRS and CDR2 is YFSETQ in the germline V gene. The length of the CDR3 is 14 residues. V shed 5 bases, J shed 10 bases, and the junction held 7 bases outside the gene matches. CDR3 in amino acids: CASREGDRDSPLHF. DNA of the CDR3: TGCGCCAGCAGGGAGGGGGACAGGGACTCACCCCTCCACTTT.

The J gene is TRBJ2-3, the V gene TRBV19; TRBD1 matches at 7 bases. V trimming: 4 bases; J trimming: 1 base; junction bases outside the gene matches: 8. The CDR3 loop spans 16 amino acids. Germline assignment: CDR1 LNHDA and CDR2 SQIVND (reference sequence). CDR3 sequence reads: CASSRGQARGTDTQYF. The CDR3 DNA reads as TGTGCCAGTAGTAGAGGACAGGCCAGAGGCACAGATACGCAGTATTTT. The full variable domain, rest sourced from reference TRBV19 and TRBJ2-3, is DGGITQSPKYLFRKEGQNVTLSCEQNLNHDAMYWYRQDPGQGLRLIYYSQIVNDFQKGDIAEGYSVSREKKESFPLTVTSAQKNPTAFYLCASSRGQARGTDTQYFGPGTRLTVL.

The chain has TRBV6-4 and TRBJ2-3; 9 nucleotides line up with TRBD2. CDR1 MRHNA and CDR2 SNTAGT come from the germline V gene. V dropped 3 bases and J dropped 3; count of bases not matched to a gene: 7. The CDR3 covers 16 residues. Written as DNA, the CDR3 is TGTGCCAGCAGTGATGTTAGCGGGGGAAGTACAGATACGCAGTATTTT. This encodes CASSDVSGGSTDTQYF.

The chain carries TRBV6-5 and TRBJ2-6; 8 bases map to TRBD1. Trimming took 6 bases from V and 3 from J; bases not matched to a gene: 7. The CDR3 covers 16 residues. Germline-derived CDR1 and CDR2 are MNHEY and SVGAGI. This CDR3 is CASSYRTGNGANVLTF. Written as DNA, the CDR3 is TGTGCCAGCAGCTACCGGACAGGGAATGGGGCCAACGTCCTGACTTTC.

The rearrangement joins TRBV29-1 to TRBJ1-3, with D possibly TRBD1 on 6 matching bases. The CDR3 extends over 13 amino acids. The V end was cut by 0 bases, the J end by 8 bases, with 11 bases between. Looked up from germline, CDR1 is SQVTM and CDR2 is ANQGSEA. The CDR3 loop is CSVEDPGADTIYF. Here the CDR3 DNA reads TGCAGCGTTGAAGATCCAGGGGCTGACACCATATATTTT.

V usage is TRBV7-9 and J usage is TRBJ1-1; no clear D gene. CDR1 is SEHNR, CDR2 FQNEAQ, per germline (reference sequence). The CDR3 totals 12 residues. The V end was cut by 7 bases, the J end by 7 bases, with 13 bases between. The CDR3 loop is CASNSLVVEAFF. CDR3 DNA sequence: TGTGCCAGCAACTCGCTAGTTGTTGAAGCTTTCTTT.